The T cell receptor beta chain described here comes from a study of shared clonotypes between healthy human individuals. The study, taken as a whole, reports: Across subsets, estimated richness was generally greater for naive than for memory populations.

V was trimmed by 2 bases and J by 1 base, leaving 7 bases between them. CDR1 and CDR2 (germline): MNHNY, SVGAGI (reference sequence). There are 14 residues in the CDR3. With respect to this clone: What it binds is unknown.

This table comes from immunoSEQ multiplex PCR, and its TCRdb copy is limited to in-frame clones, with some not included. The repertoire consists of about 100,000 clones, with about 70% occurring once and the leading ten covering approximately 23%. The rearrangement links TRBV6-6 to TRBJ2-3; D possibly corresponds to TRBD1 (5 bases). This sequence originates from a woman aged 30 to 39 in good health. What was sequenced was memory CD8+ T cells sorted from blood. Subset here: CD45RO+ cells pooled with CCR7-negative TemRA cells. CDR3 in DNA: TGTGCCAGCAGTTACGCACAGGGCACAGATACGCAGTATTTT. This translates into CASSYAQGTDTQYF.